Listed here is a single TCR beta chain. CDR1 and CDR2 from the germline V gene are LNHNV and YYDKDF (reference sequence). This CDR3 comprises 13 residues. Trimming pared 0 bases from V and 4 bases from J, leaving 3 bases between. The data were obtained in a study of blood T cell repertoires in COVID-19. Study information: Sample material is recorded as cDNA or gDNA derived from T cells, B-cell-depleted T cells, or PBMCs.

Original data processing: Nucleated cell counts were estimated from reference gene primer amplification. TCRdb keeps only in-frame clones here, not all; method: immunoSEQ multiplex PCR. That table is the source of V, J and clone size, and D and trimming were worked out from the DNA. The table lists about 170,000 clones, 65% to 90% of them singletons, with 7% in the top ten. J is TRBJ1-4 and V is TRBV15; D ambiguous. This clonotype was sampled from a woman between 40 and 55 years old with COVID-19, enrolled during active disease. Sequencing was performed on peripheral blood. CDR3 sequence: CATSRDRNEKLFF. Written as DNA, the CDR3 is TGTGCCACCAGCAGAGATCGTAATGAAAAACTGTTTTTT.